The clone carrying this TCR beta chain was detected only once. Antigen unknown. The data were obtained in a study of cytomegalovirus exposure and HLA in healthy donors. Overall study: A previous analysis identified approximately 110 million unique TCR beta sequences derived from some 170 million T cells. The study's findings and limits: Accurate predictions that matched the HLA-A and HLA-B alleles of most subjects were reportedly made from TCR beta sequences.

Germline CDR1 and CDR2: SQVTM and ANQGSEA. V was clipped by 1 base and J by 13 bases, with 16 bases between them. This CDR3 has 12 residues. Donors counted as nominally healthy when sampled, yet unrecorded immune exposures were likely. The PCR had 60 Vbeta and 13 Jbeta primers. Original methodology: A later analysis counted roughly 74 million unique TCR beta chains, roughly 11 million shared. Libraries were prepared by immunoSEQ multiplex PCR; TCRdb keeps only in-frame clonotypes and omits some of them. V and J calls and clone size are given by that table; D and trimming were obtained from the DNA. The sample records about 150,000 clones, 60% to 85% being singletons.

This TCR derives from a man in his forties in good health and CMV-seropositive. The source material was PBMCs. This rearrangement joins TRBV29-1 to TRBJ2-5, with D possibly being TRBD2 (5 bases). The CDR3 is CSVEGLGESRYF. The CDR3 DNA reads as TGCAGCGTTGAAGGGCTCGGGGAGTCGCGGTACTTC.